These 8 T cell receptor beta chains were sequenced from one sample in a study of control samples from healthy donors and cancer patients. Data came from immunoSEQ multiplex PCR; TCRdb stores just in-frame clones and leaves some out. The table lists some 130,000 clones, around 89% of them singletons, with approximately 3.5% in the top ten. Material for sequencing was blood. These receptors were taken from a man aged 35 to 55 in good health.

In its sample, this clone was seen a few times. The chain combines TRBV29-1 with TRBJ1-1; tentatively, D is TRBD1 (6 bases). Trimming took 7 bases from V and 4 from J, leaving 13 bases between them. This CDR3 has 12 amino acids. The germline V gene has CDR1 SQVTM and CDR2 ANQGSEA. The CDR3, as DNA: TGCAGCGCGACAGGATACTTCACTGAAGCTTTCTTT. Its translation is CSATGYFTEAFF.

The rearrangement links TRBV29-1 to TRBJ2-2; D possibly corresponds to TRBD2 (6 bases). The CDR3 length is 16 residues. Trimming removed 4 bases at V and 6 bases at J, with 21 bases between. The germline V gene encodes CDR1 SQVTM and CDR2 ANQGSEA. CDR3 residues: CSVGDPTGLRAGELFF. DNA for the CDR3: TGCAGCGTTGGAGATCCCACGGGACTTAGGGCCGGGGAGCTGTTTTTT.

This chain links TRBV18 with TRBJ1-6; tentatively, D is TRBD1 (5 bases). The CDR3 is made up of 16 amino acids. CDR1 is KGHSH and CDR2 is LQKENI in the germline V gene. V dropped 0 bases and J dropped 9 bases, with 15 bases sitting between them. DNA of the CDR3: TGTGCCAGCTCACCACCGGGACCCACTAGTGGTTCACCCCTCCACTTT. This translates into CASSPPGPTSGSPLHF.

In nucleotides, the CDR3 is TGTGCCAGCAGCCCATCCGGGACTAGCGGGGGAAGGGAGCAGTACTTC. Translating it yields CASSPSGTSGGREQYF. The rearrangement joins TRBV9 to TRBJ2-7, with TRBD2 matching over 14 bases. Losses at the gene ends were 4 bases for V and 7 bases for J; bases not matched to a gene: 10. Germline assignment: CDR1 SGDLS and CDR2 YYNGEE. This CDR3 comprises 16 residues.

The rearrangement links TRBV2 to TRBJ2-1, with 9 bases matching TRBD2. V shed 5 bases and J 2 bases; nucleotides not matched to a gene: 4. This CDR3 spans 15 amino acids. The V gene's germline CDR1 is SNHLY and CDR2 FYNNEI. CDR3 protein: CASSRRGGPYNEQFF. The CDR3 DNA reads TGTGCCAGCAGTCGGCGGGGGGGGCCCTACAATGAGCAGTTCTTC.

The chain is built from TRBV5-1 and TRBJ1-5, with D maybe TRBD1 (5 bases). V was pared by 0 bases and J by 2 bases, with 6 bases between. The CDR3 runs 14 residues. The germline V gene has CDR1 SGHRS and CDR2 YFSETQ. The CDR3 reads CASSLGGGNQPQHF. CDR3 sequence (DNA): TGCGCCAGCAGCTTGGGGGGCGGCAATCAGCCCCAGCATTTT.

This clone was detected once. This chain connects TRBV5-8 to TRBJ2-7; D is perhaps TRBD2 (5 bases). There are 12 residues in the CDR3. Germline V gene data show CDR1 as SGHTS and CDR2 as YDEGEE. Trimming took off 4 bases at V and 11 bases at J, with 16 bases between the two ends. CDR3 loop: CASSPQVREEYF. CDR3 DNA sequence: TGTGCCAGCAGCCCCCAGGTCCGGGAAGAGTACTTC.

The chain joins TRBV5-1 to TRBJ1-1, with 8 bases lining up with TRBD1. The CDR3 consists of 15 residues. After removal of 3 bases from V and 0 bases from J, the junction contained 4 bases not matched to a gene. Germline loops: CDR1 SGHRS, CDR2 YFSETQ. The CDR3 coding sequence is TGCGCCAGCAGCTCCCAGACAGGGGTGAACACTGAAGCTTTCTTT. Translation gives CASSSQTGVNTEAFF.